These T cell receptor beta chains were read from a single sample in a study of OX40 agonist ivuxolimab in advanced cancers. The repertoire was sequenced with immunoSEQ multiplex PCR; TCRdb's copy has only in-frame clones and lacks some. This table has more than 55,000 clones, approximately 79% appearing once. This sample comprised CD4+ or CD8+ T cells sorted from blood, obtained in a trial of the OX40 agonist ivuxolimab. The receptor source for this set is an adult with an advanced solid tumor such as melanoma, head and neck, liver or kidney cancer. Each CDR3 is given with its conserved first and last residue. A D gene is named only where the DNA matches it firmly. Size values are once, few and many counts, or a class for expanded clones, and some rows have none.

-	16	TRBV7-9	TRBJ2-1	-	CASSPPGSSAYNEQFF	TGTGCCAGCAGCCCCCCGGGTAGTTCCGCCTACAATGAGCAGTTCTTC
many	14	TRBV4-1	TRBJ1-2	-	CASSQAQRDYGYTF	TGCGCCAGCAGCCAAGCCCAAAGGGACTATGGCTACACCTTC
-	16	TRBV19	TRBJ2-6	TRBD1	CASSNRGVPGANVLTF	TGTGCCAGTAGTAACAGGGGGGTCCCTGGGGCCAACGTCCTGACTTTC
-	13	TRBV6-5	TRBJ2-3	-	CASQSVLADTQYF	TGTGCCAGCCAGTCGGTGTTGGCAGATACGCAGTATTTT
few	14	TRBV10-3	TRBJ1-2	-	CAIGRGAADYGYTF	TGTGCCATCGGGCGGGGGGCGGCGGACTATGGCTACACCTTC
-	15	TRBV4-1	TRBJ1-4	-	CASSPWTATNEKLFF	TGCGCCAGCAGCCCTTGGACGGCAACTAATGAAAAACTGTTTTTT
-	19	TRBV19	TRBJ1-1	TRBD1	CASSMGTGPGSLSNTEAFF	TGTGCCAGTAGTATGGGGACAGGGCCTGGCTCTCTCTCTAACACTGAAGCTTTCTTT
-	15	TRBV9	TRBJ1-2	-	CASSDRPGLPYGYTF	TGTGCCAGCAGCGACCGCCCGGGATTACCGTATGGCTACACCTTC
-	15	TRBV5-1	TRBJ1-5	-	CASSLTGHSNQPQHF	TGCGCCAGCAGCTTGACAGGGCATAGCAATCAGCCCCAGCATTTT
-	14	TRBV7-2	TRBJ2-2	TRBD1	CASSPGQATGELFF	TGTGCCAGCAGCCCGGGACAGGCCACCGGGGAGCTGTTTTTT
-	17	TRBV9	TRBJ1-2	TRBD1	CASSPTGTGWASYGYTF	TGTGCCAGCAGCCCCACCGGGACAGGGTGGGCTAGCTATGGCTACACCTTC
-	11	TRBV7-8	TRBJ1-3	-	CASSSGNTIYF	TGTGCCAGCAGCTCTGGAAACACCATATATTTT
few	15	TRBV7-2	TRBJ1-4	-	CASSQVGEGDEKLFF	TGTGCCAGCAGCCAAGTGGGAGAGGGGGATGAAAAACTGTTTTTT
once	12	TRBV11-1	TRBJ2-7	-	CASSFVSYEQYF	TGTGCCAGCAGCTTTGTGAGCTACGAGCAGTACTTC
-	14	TRBV10-2	TRBJ2-2	-	CASKADPSTGELFF	TGCGCCAGCAAAGCCGACCCATCCACCGGGGAGCTGTTTTTT
-	13	TRBV7-2	TRBJ2-5	-	CASSLAPQETQYF	TGTGCCAGCAGCTTAGCTCCTCAAGAGACCCAGTACTTC
-	15	TRBV9	TRBJ1-1	-	CASSGEAGVNTEAFF	TGTGCCAGCAGCGGCGAGGCAGGCGTGAACACTGAAGCTTTCTTT
-	14	TRBV11-2	TRBJ2-2	-	CASRANRDGGELFF	TGTGCCAGCAGAGCCAACAGGGATGGCGGGGAGCTGTTTTTT
-	13	TRBV19	TRBJ2-7	TRBD2	CASSGLAGVEQYF	TGTGCCAGTAGCGGACTAGCGGGGGTCGAGCAGTACTTC
-	17	TRBV9	TRBJ1-3	TRBD1	CASSVDLRTGVGNTIYF	TGTGCCAGCAGCGTAGATCTTAGGACAGGGGTTGGAAACACCATATATTTT
-	15	TRBV19	TRBJ2-1	-	CASGNPFRSYNEQFF	TGTGCCAGTGGGAACCCCTTTCGCTCCTACAATGAGCAGTTCTTC
-	15	TRBV7-8	TRBJ2-5	TRBD1	CASSLGRRGLETQYF	TGTGCCAGCAGCTTAGGTCGCAGGGGGCTTGAGACCCAGTACTTC
-	12	TRBV14	TRBJ2-5	-	CASRGGGETQYF	TGTGCCAGCAGGGGCGGTGGAGAGACCCAGTACTTC
-	14	TRBV5-7	TRBJ2-7	-	CASSLEGITYEQYF	TGTGCCAGCAGCTTGGAAGGCATCACCTACGAGCAGTACTTC
once	14	TRBV5-1	TRBJ1-4	-	CASSLGATNEKLFF	TGCGCCAGCAGCCTCGGCGCAACTAATGAAAAACTGTTTTTT
-	18	TRBV7-8	TRBJ2-2	TRBD1	CASSSPLRDREVAGELFF	TGTGCCAGCAGCTCCCCGCTGCGGGACAGGGAGGTTGCCGGGGAGCTGTTTTTT
-	16	TRBV27	TRBJ2-1	-	CASSSGGGLSYNEQFF	TGTGCCAGCAGTTCCGGTGGAGGACTTTCCTACAATGAGCAGTTCTTC
few	16	TRBV7-8	TRBJ2-2	-	CASSPPGGANTGELFF	TGTGCCAGCAGCCCGCCTGGGGGTGCGAACACCGGGGAGCTGTTTTTT
once	14	TRBV6-4	TRBJ1-6	-	CASSVGELGSPLHF	TGTGCCAGCAGTGTAGGGGAGCTCGGCTCACCCCTCCACTTT
-	13	TRBV28	TRBJ2-7	-	CASSLGFSYEQYF	TGTGCCAGCAGTTTAGGGTTCTCCTACGAGCAGTACTTC
-	16	TRBV7-8	TRBJ2-1	TRBD2	CASSPGTSGAYNEQFF	TGTGCCAGCAGCCCCGGGACTAGCGGGGCCTACAATGAGCAGTTCTTC
once	14	TRBV6-1	TRBJ2-5	-	CASSNEGIQETQYF	TGTGCCAGCAGTAATGAGGGGATCCAAGAGACCCAGTACTTC
-	16	TRBV11-3	TRBJ2-3	TRBD1	CASSQISGGGTDTQYF	TGTGCCAGCAGCCAAATTTCAGGGGGAGGCACAGATACGCAGTATTTT
-	15	TRBV5-1	TRBJ1-6	TRBD1	CASSLRQGNNSPLHF	TGCGCCAGCAGCCTAAGACAGGGAAACAATTCACCCCTCCACTTT
-	16	TRBV11-2	TRBJ2-2	TRBD2	CASSYGLAWNTGELFF	TGTGCCAGCAGCTACGGACTAGCGTGGAACACCGGGGAGCTGTTTTTT
few	13	TRBV5-6	TRBJ1-2	TRBD1	CASLGQGFYGYTF	TGTGCCAGTTTGGGACAGGGATTCTATGGCTACACCTTC
-	13	TRBV30	TRBJ1-5	-	CAWSGRRGQPQHF	TGTGCCTGGAGTGGAAGGCGGGGACAGCCCCAGCATTTT
-	18	TRBV7-3	TRBJ2-7	TRBD2	CASSPKGLLKVEPYEQYF	TGTGCCAGCAGCCCAAAGGGACTATTGAAGGTGGAGCCCTACGAGCAGTACTTC
-	15	TRBV14	TRBJ1-2	TRBD1	CASSTGGQGIYGYTF	TGTGCCAGCAGCACCGGCGGACAGGGAATCTATGGCTACACCTTC
once	14	TRBV6-6	TRBJ2-5	-	CASIHVSHQETQYF	TGTGCCAGCATCCACGTCTCCCACCAAGAGACCCAGTACTTC
-	14	TRBV6-5	TRBJ1-2	-	CASRDLGDLWGYTF	TGTGCCAGCCGGGACTTGGGTGATTTATGGGGCTACACCTTC
-	15	TRBV5-1	TRBJ2-1	-	CASSTIGVGYNEQFF	TGCGCCAGCAGCACCATCGGGGTGGGTTACAATGAGCAGTTCTTC